This T cell receptor (beta chain) was retrieved from a study of identical twins. About this clonotype: Its antigen is not known.

TCRdb itself ran the 5' RACE reads through MiXCR, one entry per CDR3 protein. The data contain hundreds of thousands of distinct CDR3 sequences, 15% to 20% of them singletons. Study-wide results and caveats: Insertions were fewer in abundant cord blood beta clonotypes, whereas memory repertoires showed none of this pattern.

Germline V gene lookup returns CDR1 ENHRY and CDR2 SYGVKD. V lost 10 bases to trimming and J lost 3 bases, with 10 bases between them. The CDR3 length is 12 residues. Donors uniformly comprised healthy Caucasians. The same sample was also studied in work on T cells expressing NK-cell markers. In that study: About six donors carried dominant NKG2C+ clonotypes that made up 1.0-7.0% of their CD8+ T cells.

The sequencing sample was made of PBMCs. The chain combines TRBV10-3 with TRBJ2-1, with no clear D. This receptor was identified in a woman between 18 and 30 years old in good health. The CDR3: CATSGYYNEQFF. The CDR3 region has the DNA TGTGCCACCTCGGGCTACTACAATGAGCAGTTCTTC.